The entry that follows covers one T cell receptor beta chain sequence. Its antigen remains unknown. Germline loops: CDR1 DFQATT, CDR2 SNEGSKA (reference sequence). Trimming took off 5 bases at V and 0 bases at J, with 18 bases between the two ends. This CDR3 has 16 amino acids. Template switching created a universal primer site, and the cDNA included unique molecular identifiers. In TCRdb, the 5' RACE reads were re-called with MiXCR into one record per CDR3 protein. The sample lists under 450,000 distinct CDR3 sequences, roughly 18% occurring once. This sample is part of a study of identical twins. Notes on the study in general: Out-of-frame alpha sequences common to twins were enriched for low generation probability.

Sequencing was performed on naive T cells sorted from blood. The sequence was collected from a man over 45 in good health. V and J are TRBV20-1 and TRBJ2-3, with D maybe TRBD2 (6 bases). For the CDR3, the DNA is TGCAGTGCTGAACCGGGCAGCGGGTATAGCACAGATACGCAGTATTTT. Translating gives CSAEPGSGYSTDTQYF.